This TCR beta chain was retrieved from a study of glioma-infiltrating T cells after dendritic cell vaccination. Regarding the study as a whole: Complete blood and tumor specimen sets were limited to few patients.

Trimming stripped 3 bases from V and 8 bases from J, with 13 bases between. The germline CDR1 and CDR2 sequences are ENHRY and SYGVKD. CDR3 length equals 14 residues. The method was immunoSEQ multiplex PCR; TCRdb's version includes in-frame clones alone and lacks a portion of them. Of fewer than 85,000 clones listed, 81% were seen once; the top ten hold roughly 7.9%. This clone was observed at least ten times. Its specificity is not known. Fresh-frozen tumor tissue and more than two years of survival data were available for all. Before vaccination, two weeks after the third vaccination, and at progression, PBMC were collected.

The sequencing used blood, collected before dendritic cell vaccination. This receptor was identified in a human donor with glioblastoma. The rearrangement links TRBV10-3 to TRBJ1-4; a weak D match, TRBD1 (6 bases). This CDR3 reads CAISEGGDMEKLFF. The DNA for the CDR3 is TGTGCCATCAGTGAAGGGGGTGATATGGAAAAACTGTTTTTT.